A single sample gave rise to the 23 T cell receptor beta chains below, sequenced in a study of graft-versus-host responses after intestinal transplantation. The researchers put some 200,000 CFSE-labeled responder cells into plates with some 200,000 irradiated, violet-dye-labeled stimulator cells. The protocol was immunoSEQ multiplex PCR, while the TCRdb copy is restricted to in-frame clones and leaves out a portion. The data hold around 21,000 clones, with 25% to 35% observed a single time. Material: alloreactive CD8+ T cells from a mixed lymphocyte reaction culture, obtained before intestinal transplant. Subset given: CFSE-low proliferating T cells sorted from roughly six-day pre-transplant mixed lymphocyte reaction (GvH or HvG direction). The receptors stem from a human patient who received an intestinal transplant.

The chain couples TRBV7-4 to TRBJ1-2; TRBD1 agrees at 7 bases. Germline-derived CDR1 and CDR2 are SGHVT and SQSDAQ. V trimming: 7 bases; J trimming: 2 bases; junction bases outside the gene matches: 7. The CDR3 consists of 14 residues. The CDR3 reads CASNNRGGNYGYTF. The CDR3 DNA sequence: TGTGCCAGCAACAACAGGGGAGGGAACTATGGCTACACCTTC.

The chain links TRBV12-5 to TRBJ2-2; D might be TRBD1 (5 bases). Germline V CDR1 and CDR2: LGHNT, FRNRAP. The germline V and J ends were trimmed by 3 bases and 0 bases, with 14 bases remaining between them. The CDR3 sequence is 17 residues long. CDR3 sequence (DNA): TGTGCTAGTGGTTTTCCCCTCGACAGACCGAACACCGGGGAGCTGTTTTTT. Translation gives CASGFPLDRPNTGELFF.

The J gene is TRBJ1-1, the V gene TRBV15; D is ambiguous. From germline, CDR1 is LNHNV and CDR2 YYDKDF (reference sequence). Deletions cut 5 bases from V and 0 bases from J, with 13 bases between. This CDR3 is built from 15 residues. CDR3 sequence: CATSFPGGLNTEAFF. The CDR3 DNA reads TGTGCCACCAGCTTCCCAGGAGGACTGAACACTGAAGCTTTCTTT.

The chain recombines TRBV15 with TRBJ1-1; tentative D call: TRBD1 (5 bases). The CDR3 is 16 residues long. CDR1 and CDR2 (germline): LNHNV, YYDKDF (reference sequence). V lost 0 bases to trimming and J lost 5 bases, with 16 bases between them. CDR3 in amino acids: CATSRDRTREWTEAFF. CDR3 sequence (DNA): TGTGCCACCAGCAGAGACCGGACAAGGGAGTGGACTGAAGCTTTCTTT.

CDR3 in amino acids: CAPRGMDTEAFF. The DNA for the CDR3 is TGTGCCCCGAGGGGTATGGACACTGAAGCTTTCTTT. V is TRBV2 and J is TRBJ1-1, with D tentatively TRBD1 (5 bases). Trimming took off 11 bases at V and 3 bases at J, with 13 bases between the two ends. The CDR3 has 12 amino acids. Germline CDR1 reads SNHLY; CDR2 reads FYNNEI.

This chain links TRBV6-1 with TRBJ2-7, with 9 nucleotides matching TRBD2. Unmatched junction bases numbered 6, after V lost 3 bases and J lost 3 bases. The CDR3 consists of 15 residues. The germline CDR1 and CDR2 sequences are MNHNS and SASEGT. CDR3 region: CASSDVAGGYYEQYF. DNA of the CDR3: TGTGCCAGCAGTGATGTGGCGGGAGGGTACTACGAGCAGTACTTC.

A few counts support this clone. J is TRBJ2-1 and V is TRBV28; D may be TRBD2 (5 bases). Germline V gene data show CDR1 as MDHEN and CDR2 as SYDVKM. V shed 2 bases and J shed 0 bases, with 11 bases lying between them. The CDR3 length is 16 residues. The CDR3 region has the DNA TGTGCCAGCAGTTTAGCGGGCCACTTCTCCTACAATGAGCAGTTCTTC. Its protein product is CASSLAGHFSYNEQFF.

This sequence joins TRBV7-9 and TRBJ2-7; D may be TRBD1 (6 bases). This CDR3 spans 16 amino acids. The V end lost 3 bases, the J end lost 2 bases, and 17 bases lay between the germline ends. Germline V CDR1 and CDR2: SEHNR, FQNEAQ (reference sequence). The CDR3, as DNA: TGTGCCAGCAGCTTTTACTACAGGGCAGGCCCCTACGAGCAGTACTTC. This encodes CASSFYYRAGPYEQYF.

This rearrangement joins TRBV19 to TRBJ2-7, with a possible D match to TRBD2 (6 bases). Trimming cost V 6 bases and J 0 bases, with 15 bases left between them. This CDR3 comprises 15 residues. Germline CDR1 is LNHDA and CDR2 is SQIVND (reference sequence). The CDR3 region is CASSPQRGSSYEQYF. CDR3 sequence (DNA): TGTGCCAGTAGCCCCCAACGGGGGAGCTCCTACGAGCAGTACTTC.

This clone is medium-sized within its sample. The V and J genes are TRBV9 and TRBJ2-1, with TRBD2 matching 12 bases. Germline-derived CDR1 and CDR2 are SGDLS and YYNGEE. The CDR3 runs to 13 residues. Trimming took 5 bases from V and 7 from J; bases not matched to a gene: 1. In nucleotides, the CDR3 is TGTGCCAGCAGTGGGACTAGCGGGAATGAGCAGTTCTTC. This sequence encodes CASSGTSGNEQFF.

In nucleotides, the CDR3 is TGTGCCAGCAGTGGGCCGGGGGAGCAGTTCTTC. It encodes CASSGPGEQFF. V is TRBV6-5 and J is TRBJ2-1; the D gene is possibly TRBD2 (5 bases). V was cut by 5 bases and J by 10 bases, with 9 bases left in between. This CDR3 region has 11 residues. The germline V gene has CDR1 MNHEY and CDR2 SVGAGI.

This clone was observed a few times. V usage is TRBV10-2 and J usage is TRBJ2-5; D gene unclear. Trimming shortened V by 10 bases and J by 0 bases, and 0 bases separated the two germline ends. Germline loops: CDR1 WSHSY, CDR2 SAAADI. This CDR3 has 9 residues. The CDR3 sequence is CANQETQYF. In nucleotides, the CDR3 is TGCGCCAACCAAGAGACCCAGTACTTC.

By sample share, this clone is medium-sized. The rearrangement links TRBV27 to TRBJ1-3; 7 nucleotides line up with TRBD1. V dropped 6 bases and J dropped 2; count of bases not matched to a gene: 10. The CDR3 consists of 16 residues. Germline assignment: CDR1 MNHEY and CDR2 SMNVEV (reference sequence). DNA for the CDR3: TGTGCCAGCAGCCCGATCCCGACAGGGACTGGAAACACCATATATTTT. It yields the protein CASSPIPTGTGNTIYF.

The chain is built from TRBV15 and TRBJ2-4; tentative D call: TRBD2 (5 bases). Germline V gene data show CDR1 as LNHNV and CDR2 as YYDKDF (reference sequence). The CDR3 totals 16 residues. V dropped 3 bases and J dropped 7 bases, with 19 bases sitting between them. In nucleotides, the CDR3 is TGTGCCACCAGCAGCCATCCCCTGGGCGGGTCCAACATTCAGTACTTC. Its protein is CATSSHPLGGSNIQYF.

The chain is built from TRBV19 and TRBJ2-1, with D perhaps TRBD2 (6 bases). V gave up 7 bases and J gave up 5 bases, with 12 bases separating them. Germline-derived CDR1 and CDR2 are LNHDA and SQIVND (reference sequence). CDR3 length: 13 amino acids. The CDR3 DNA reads TGTGCCAGTACACGCCGGGAGAACAATGAGCAGTTCTTC. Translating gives CASTRRENNEQFF. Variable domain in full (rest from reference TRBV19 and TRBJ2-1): DGGITQSPKYLFRKEGQNVTLSCEQNLNHDAMYWYRQDPGQGLRLIYYSQIVNDFQKGDIAEGYSVSREKKESFPLTVTSAQKNPTAFYLCASTRRENNEQFFGPGTRLTVL.

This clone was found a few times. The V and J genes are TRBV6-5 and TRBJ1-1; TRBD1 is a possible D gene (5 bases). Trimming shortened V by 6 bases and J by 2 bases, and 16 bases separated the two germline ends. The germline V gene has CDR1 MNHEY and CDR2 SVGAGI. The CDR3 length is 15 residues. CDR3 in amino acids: CASSLTGGGNTEAFF. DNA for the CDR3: TGTGCCAGCAGCCTGACGGGGGGGGGAAACACTGAAGCTTTCTTT.

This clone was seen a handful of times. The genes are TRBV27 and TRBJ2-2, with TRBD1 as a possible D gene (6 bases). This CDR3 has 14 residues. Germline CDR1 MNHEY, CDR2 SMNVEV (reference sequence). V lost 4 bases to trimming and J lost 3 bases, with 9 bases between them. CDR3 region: CASSYGQYTGELFF. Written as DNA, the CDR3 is TGTGCCAGCAGTTACGGACAGTACACCGGGGAGCTGTTTTTT.

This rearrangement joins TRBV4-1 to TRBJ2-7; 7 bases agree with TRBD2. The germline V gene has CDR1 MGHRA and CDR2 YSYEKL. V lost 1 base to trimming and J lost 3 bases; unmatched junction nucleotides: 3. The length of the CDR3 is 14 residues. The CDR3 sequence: CASSQGLAVYEQYF. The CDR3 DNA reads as TGCGCCAGCAGCCAAGGGCTAGCGGTCTACGAGCAGTACTTC.

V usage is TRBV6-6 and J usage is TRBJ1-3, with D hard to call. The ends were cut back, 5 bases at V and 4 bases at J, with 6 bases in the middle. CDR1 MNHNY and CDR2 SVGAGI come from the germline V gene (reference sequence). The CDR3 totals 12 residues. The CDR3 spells CASSGTGNTIYF. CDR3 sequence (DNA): TGTGCCAGCAGTGGAACCGGAAACACCATATATTTT.

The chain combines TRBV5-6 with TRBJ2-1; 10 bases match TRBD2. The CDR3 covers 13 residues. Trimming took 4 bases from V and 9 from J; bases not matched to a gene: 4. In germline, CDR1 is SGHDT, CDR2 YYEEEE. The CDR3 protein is CASSRSGRFEQFF. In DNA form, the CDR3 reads TGTGCCAGCAGCCGTAGCGGGAGGTTTGAGCAGTTCTTC.

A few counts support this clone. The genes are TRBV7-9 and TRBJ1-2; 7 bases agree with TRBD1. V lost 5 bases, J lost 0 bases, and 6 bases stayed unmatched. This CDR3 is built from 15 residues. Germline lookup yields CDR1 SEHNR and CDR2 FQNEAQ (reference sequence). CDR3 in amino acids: CASSAPGQSNYGYTF. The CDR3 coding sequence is TGTGCCAGCAGCGCTCCGGGACAGTCTAACTATGGCTACACCTTC. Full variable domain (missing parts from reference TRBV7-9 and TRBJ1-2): DTGVSQNPRHKITKRGQNVTFRCDPISEHNRLYWYRQTLGQGPEFLTYFQNEAQLEKSRLLSDRFSAERPKGSFSTLEIQRTEQGDSAMYLCASSAPGQSNYGYTFGSGTRLTVV.

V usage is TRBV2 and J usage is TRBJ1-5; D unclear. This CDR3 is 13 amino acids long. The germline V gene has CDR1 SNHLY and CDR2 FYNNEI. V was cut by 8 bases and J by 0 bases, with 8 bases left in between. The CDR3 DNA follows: TGTGCCAGCTCAGTAAATAGCAATCAGCCCCAGCATTTT. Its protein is CASSVNSNQPQHF.

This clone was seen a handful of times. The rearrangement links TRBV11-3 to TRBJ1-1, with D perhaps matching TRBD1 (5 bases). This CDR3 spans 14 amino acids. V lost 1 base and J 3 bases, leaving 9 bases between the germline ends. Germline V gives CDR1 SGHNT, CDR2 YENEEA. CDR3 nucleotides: TGTGCCAGCAGCTTAGGAGGGACGCACACTGAAGCTTTCTTT. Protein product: CASSLGGTHTEAFF. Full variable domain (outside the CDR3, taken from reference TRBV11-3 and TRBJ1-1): EAGVVQSPRYKIIEKKQPVAFWCNPISGHNTLYWYLQNLGQGPELLIRYENEEAVDDSQLPKDRFSAERLKGVDSTLKIQPAELGDSAVYLCASSLGGTHTEAFFGQGTRLTVV.